These T cell receptor beta chains were read from a single sample in a study of response to subunit inactivated influenza vaccine. TCRdb reprocessed the RT-PCR reads via MiXCR and lists one record per CDR3 protein. Seen here are around 320,000 distinct CDR3 sequences, about 20% observed once, and the top ten hold about a tenth. The sample consisted of PBMCs from blood, taken 21 months after vaccination. The receptors stem from a man between 50 and 69 years old who received an inactivated influenza vaccine. CDR3s include the opening cysteine and the closing phenylalanine or tryptophan. A D gene is named only where the DNA matches it firmly. Only part of the rows carry a size: once, few, many, or a class if the clone is expanded.

d_call	clone_size	j_call	v_call	cdr3_aa	cdr3_nt
TRBD2	NA	TRBJ2-3	TRBV7-2	CASSLTSGGSADTQYF	TGTGCCAGCAGCTTGACTAGCGGGGGGAGCGCAGATACGCAGTATTTT
TRBD1	NA	TRBJ1-1	TRBV24-1	CATSQGATEAFF	TGTGCCACCAGCCAGGGGGCTACTGAAGCTTTCTTT
NA	few	TRBJ1-1	TRBV5-6	CASSLAAGRTTEAFF	TGTGCCAGCAGCTTGGCGGCGGGACGGACCACTGAAGCTTTCTTT
NA	many	TRBJ1-6	TRBV5-1	CASSVGVSESPLHF	TGCGCCAGCAGCGTGGGGGTCTCCGAGTCACCCCTCCACTTT
NA	NA	TRBJ2-1	TRBV9	CASSFSAYNEQFF	TGTGCCAGCAGCTTTTCGGCCTACAATGAGCAGTTCTTC
TRBD1	NA	TRBJ1-6	TRBV6-5	CASSFRTGGYNSPLHF	TGTGCCAGCAGTTTTCGGACAGGGGGTTATAATTCACCCCTCCACTTT
TRBD1	few	TRBJ1-5	TRBV18	CASSPRDRDVQPQHF	TGTGCCAGCTCACCCCGCGACAGGGATGTTCAGCCCCAGCATTTT
NA	once	TRBJ2-2	TRBV20-1	CSARGRLDTGELFF	TGCAGTGCGAGAGGGAGGCTGGACACCGGGGAGCTGTTTTTT
TRBD1	many	TRBJ1-2	TRBV6-2/TRBV6-3	CASRTLQGAKWSGINYGYTF	TGTGCCAGCAGAACCCTACAGGGGGCGAAATGGTCGGGAATCAACTATGGCTACACCTTC
NA	NA	TRBJ2-6	TRBV7-2	CASSADASSGANVLTF	TGTGCCAGCAGCGCGGACGCCTCCTCTGGGGCCAACGTCCTGACTTTC
TRBD1	NA	TRBJ1-6	TRBV6-5	CASSYQMDRSNSPLHF	TGTGCCAGCAGTTACCAGATGGACAGGAGTAATTCACCCCTCCACTTT
TRBD2	many	TRBJ2-5	TRBV2	CASSEGIAGLSETQYF	TGTGCCAGCAGTGAAGGGATAGCGGGGCTATCGGAGACCCAGTACTTC
NA	NA	TRBJ1-2	TRBV7-9	CASSVGQYGYTF	TGTGCCAGCAGCGTAGGACAATATGGCTACACCTTC
NA	NA	TRBJ1-1	TRBV6-2/TRBV6-3	CASSYSTRVNTEALF	TGTGCCAGCAGTTACTCGACACGGGTGAACACTGAAGCTTTATTT
NA	NA	TRBJ2-7	TRBV12-3/TRBV12-4	CASSRSSGPNYEQYF	TGTGCCAGCAGTCGAAGTTCCGGGCCCAACTACGAGCAGTACTTC
NA	few	TRBJ1-2	TRBV5-6	CASSLRTRKPYGYTF	TGTGCCAGCAGCTTGAGAACAAGAAAACCCTATGGCTACACCTTC
NA	NA	TRBJ2-2	TRBV14	CASSQGYAGELFF	TGTGCCAGCAGCCAGGGTTACGCCGGGGAGCTGTTTTTT